Detailed here is one T cell receptor (beta chain). The antigen is not known. The data belong to a study of cytomegalovirus exposure and HLA in healthy donors. Across the study: An earlier analysis identified more than 90 million unique TCR beta sequences in about 200 million T cells.

The study's findings and limits: Among donors in an Asian-associated ancestry cluster, a later analysis reportedly found fewer N-insertions than the roughly 700-donor mean. In vitro confirmation showed three CMV-associated chains to be CMV antigen specific.

Primers: 60 Vbeta forward and 13 Jbeta reverse. Sequenced by immunoSEQ multiplex PCR; TCRdb stores in-frame clones only, minus some. The table includes some 100,000 clones, 70% to 80% detected once. V gave up 6 bases and J gave up 4 bases; unmatched junction bases: 5. The CDR3 is made up of 13 amino acids. Germline CDR1 SNHLY, CDR2 FYNNEI. The rearrangement joins TRBV2 to TRBJ2-5, with 7 bases matching TRBD1. This TCR derives from a woman between 40 and 55 years old in good health and CMV-seropositive. The sequencing input was PBMCs. Here the CDR3 DNA reads TGTGCCAGCAGAGACACAGGGGTAGAGACCCAGTACTTC. The encoded protein is CASRDTGVETQYF.